The 30 T cell receptor beta chains in this list originate from one sample, sequenced in a study of CD8 T cells in Susac syndrome. A quantity of roughly 0.5 to 1 ug RNA underwent reverse transcription using random hexamers. TCRdb reprocessed the immunoSEQ multiplex PCR reads via MiXCR and lists one record per CDR3 protein. In the table there are more than 200,000 distinct CDR3 sequences, 93% of which are singletons. The specimen was CD4+ T cells from PBMCs. These receptors were collected from a human donor with multiple sclerosis.

The chain employs TRBV3-1 and TRBJ1-1; 11 bases fit TRBD1. Unmatched junction bases numbered 10, after V lost 1 base and J lost 6 bases. The CDR3 contains 17 residues. Germline lookup yields CDR1 LGHDT and CDR2 YNNKEL (reference sequence). CDR3 residues: CASSQGTGGARRSEAFF. CDR3 coding DNA: TGTGCCAGCAGCCAAGGGACAGGGGGCGCGAGGAGGTCTGAAGCTTTCTTT.

The chain links TRBV24-1 to TRBJ2-7; D not certain. Germline lookup yields CDR1 KGHDR and CDR2 SFDVKD. V gave up 7 bases and J gave up 9 bases, with 18 bases separating them. There are 13 residues in the CDR3. The CDR3 bases are TGTGCCACCAGGACTGATATGGTCCGTGGGCAGTACGTC. This encodes CATRTDMVRGQYV.

The chain employs TRBV29-1 and TRBJ2-3; unclear D gene. CDR3 size: 13 residues. Germline loops: CDR1 SQVTM, CDR2 ANQGSEA. The V gene lost 2 bases and the J gene lost 0 bases, with 6 bases spanning the gap. DNA of the CDR3: TGCAGCGTTGAACAGCTGAGCACAGATACGCAGTATTTT. It encodes CSVEQLSTDTQYF.

This clonotype was observed once. The gene calls are TRBV5-4 and TRBJ2-7; the match to TRBD2 covers 13 bases. Germline V gene lookup returns CDR1 SGHNT and CDR2 YYREEE (reference sequence). The CDR3 covers 15 residues. Trimming cost V 5 bases and J 3 bases; bases outside gene matches: 5. The CDR3 reads CASRRLAGGIYEQYV. DNA of the CDR3: TGTGCCAGCAGGAGACTAGCGGGGGGTATCTACGAGCAGTACGTC.

The chain combines TRBV2 with TRBJ1-4, with no clear D. This CDR3 spans 15 amino acids. Per the germline V gene, CDR1 is SNHLY and CDR2 is FYNNEI. Between the trimmed V and J ends, which lost 0 bases and 5 bases, there was a span of 10 bases. CDR3 sequence reads: CASSEASQSNEKLFF. The CDR3 DNA reads as TGTGCCAGCAGTGAAGCGAGCCAGTCGAATGAAAAACTGTTTTTT.

The gene calls are TRBV4-1 and TRBJ1-4; a possible D gene is TRBD1 (5 bases). Trimming removed 5 bases from V and 3 bases from J, with 13 bases in between. CDR3 length: 15 amino acids. Germline CDR1 reads MGHRA; CDR2 reads YSYEKL. The CDR3 loop is CASSSAGAPNEKLFF. CDR3 DNA sequence: TGCGCCAGCAGCAGCGCCGGGGCCCCTAATGAAAAACTGTTTTTT.

The V call is TRBV4-1, the J call TRBJ2-3; 8 bases are a match to TRBD1. In germline, CDR1 is MGHRA, CDR2 YSYEKL. V was clipped by 3 bases and J by 4 bases; unmatched bases: 12. This CDR3 region has 17 residues. The chain's CDR3 is CASSQQGALASADTQYF. The CDR3 bases are TGCGCCAGCAGCCAGCAGGGGGCCCTAGCGAGTGCAGATACGCAGTATTTT.

Written as DNA, the CDR3 is TGTGCTAGTTCATCCGGGACAGCGAACACTGAAGCTTTCTTT. This sequence encodes CASSSGTANTEAFF. The genes are TRBV12-5 and TRBJ1-1; 7 nucleotides match TRBD1. CDR1 and CDR2 from the germline V gene are LGHNT and FRNRAP. The CDR3 covers 14 residues. V dropped 8 bases and J dropped 1; count of bases not matched to a gene: 7.

This clonotype was counted once. The CDR3 DNA follows: TGTGCCACCAGCAGCTACAGAGGGCCCGTTACGCAGTATTTT. It yields the protein CATSSYRGPVTQYF. The chain is built from TRBV15 and TRBJ2-3, with a weak D call TRBD2 (5 bases). The V gene's germline CDR1 is LNHNV and CDR2 YYDKDF (reference sequence). Trimming removed 3 bases at V and 8 bases at J, with 15 bases between. The CDR3 is 14 amino acids.

This chain uses TRBV9 with TRBJ1-5; D possibly corresponds to TRBD1 (6 bases). V gave up 4 bases and J gave up 1 base, with 12 bases separating them. The CDR3 consists of 15 residues. Looked up from germline, CDR1 is SGDLS and CDR2 is YYNGEE. CDR3 in DNA: TGTGCCAGCAGCCCGGGGGGGCAGAGCAATCAGCCCCAGCATTTT. Its protein product is CASSPGGQSNQPQHF.

This rearrangement joins TRBV5-1 to TRBJ1-1; D may be TRBD1 (6 bases). V lost 3 bases to trimming and J lost 4 bases, with 10 bases between them. CDR3 length equals 13 residues. Germline loops: CDR1 SGHRS, CDR2 YFSETQ. CDR3 region: CASSSRDTTEAFF. The CDR3 region has the DNA TGCGCCAGCAGCTCCCGGGACACCACTGAAGCTTTCTTT.

The chain couples TRBV14 to TRBJ2-1; D is unclear. The germline V and J ends were trimmed by 1 base and 0 bases, with 7 bases remaining between them. This CDR3 has 15 amino acids. CDR1 is SGHDN, CDR2 FVKESK, per germline. DNA of the CDR3: TGTGCCAGCAGCCAAGGCCAGTTCTCCTACAATGAGCAGTTCTTC. It translates to CASSQGQFSYNEQFF.

The V and J genes are TRBV19 and TRBJ1-6; the D gene is possibly TRBD1 (5 bases). Germline V gene data show CDR1 as LNHDA and CDR2 as SQIVND (reference sequence). Trimming stripped 11 bases from V and 8 bases from J, with 16 bases between. The CDR3 length is 13 residues. The CDR3: CAVRDGGYSPLHF. The CDR3 DNA is TGTGCCGTCCGGGACGGGGGTTATTCACCCCTCCACTTT.

This rearrangement joins TRBV6-6 to TRBJ1-4; D ambiguous. The V and J ends lost 2 bases and 8 bases respectively, with 3 bases between them. The CDR3 has 11 residues. Germline loops: CDR1 MNHNY, CDR2 SVGAGI (reference sequence). CDR3 DNA: TGTGCCAGCAGTTACGGGGAAAAACTGTTTTTT. This translates into CASSYGEKLFF.

This rearrangement joins TRBV12-5 to TRBJ1-5, with 9 bases aligning to TRBD1. V was clipped by 0 bases and J by 6 bases; unmatched bases: 3. The CDR3 is made up of 15 amino acids. The germline CDR1 and CDR2 sequences are LGHNT and FRNRAP. The CDR3: CASGLVQGAGQPQHF. The CDR3 DNA is TGTGCTAGTGGTTTGGTACAGGGGGCAGGTCAGCCCCAGCATTTT.

This chain joins TRBV18 and TRBJ1-6; 9 bases are shared with TRBD1. V dropped 5 bases and J dropped 9; count of bases not matched to a gene: 5. Germline loops: CDR1 KGHSH, CDR2 LQKENI. The CDR3 extends over 14 amino acids. DNA for the CDR3: TGTGCCAGCTCATCCCGGGACAGGGCTTCACCCCTCCACTTT. This sequence encodes CASSSRDRASPLHF.

J is TRBJ2-7 and V is TRBV1; the table's D call of TRBD1 was not tested on the DNA. TRBV1 is an annotated pseudogene. This CDR3 comprises 21 residues. CDR3 residues: CTSTFRGSFGTRLSLVYEQYV. The CDR3 region has the DNA TGCACCAGCACCTTCCGAGGCTCGTTCGGGACCCGGTTATCGCTCGTCTACGAGCAGTACGTC.

The chain joins TRBV6-5 to TRBJ2-3; 11 bases fit TRBD1. Germline V gene lookup returns CDR1 MNHEY and CDR2 SVGAGI. V trimming: 5 bases; J trimming: 4 bases; junction bases outside the gene matches: 5. The CDR3 runs 15 residues. CDR3 sequence reads: CASSPWTGGPDTQYF. DNA of the CDR3: TGTGCCAGCAGTCCCTGGACAGGGGGCCCAGATACGCAGTATTTT.

The V call is TRBV12-3 or TRBV12-4, the J call TRBJ2-3, with D possibly matching TRBD2 (6 bases). The CDR3 contains 14 residues. V was shortened by 6 bases and J by 0 bases, with 10 bases between the two germline ends. CDR3 region: CASSAGTSTDTQYF. CDR3 sequence (DNA): TGTGCCAGCAGCGCGGGGACTAGCACAGATACGCAGTATTTT.

This clonotype occurred once. Here the CDR3 DNA reads TGTGCCAGCAGTTACCCGGGACAGGGTTATAACTATGGCTACACCTTC. This gives the protein CASSYPGQGYNYGYTF. This chain joins TRBV6-5 and TRBJ1-2; TRBD1 matches at 9 bases. The CDR3 spans 16 residues. CDR1 MNHEY and CDR2 SVGAGI come from the germline V gene. The V gene end was trimmed by 2 bases and the J gene end by 1 base; junction bases not matched to a gene: 5.

The V and J genes are TRBV25-1 and TRBJ1-2; the D gene is possibly TRBD1 (5 bases). The CDR3 contains 11 residues. Trimming cost V 4 bases and J 8 bases, with 8 bases left between them. The germline CDR1 and CDR2 sequences are MGHDK and SYGVNS. The CDR3 coding sequence is TGTGCCAGCAGTGTTGGGACCGGCTACACCTTC. Its translation is CASSVGTGYTF.

This sequence joins TRBV5-1 and TRBJ2-2, with D perhaps matching TRBD1 or TRBD2 (6 bases each). Germline CDR1 reads SGHRS; CDR2 reads YFSETQ. The V end lost 0 bases, the J end lost 0 bases, and 9 bases lay between the germline ends. The CDR3 covers 16 residues. DNA for the CDR3: TGCGCCAGCAGCTTGGACGGGGGCGCGAACACCGGGGAGCTGTTTTTT. Protein: CASSLDGGANTGELFF.

In DNA, the CDR3 is TGTGCCAGTCGGACGAGATGGGAGACCCAGTACTTC. It translates to CASRTRWETQYF. The V call is TRBV27, the J call TRBJ2-5, with D unclear. V was cut by 9 bases and J by 5 bases, with 13 bases left in between. Germline V gives CDR1 MNHEY, CDR2 SMNVEV (reference sequence). CDR3 length equals 12 residues.

This clonotype was counted a single time. The V and J genes are TRBV2 and TRBJ1-5; D is possibly TRBD1 (5 bases). The V gene's germline CDR1 is SNHLY and CDR2 FYNNEI. The CDR3 totals 14 residues. Deletions cut 6 bases from V and 4 bases from J, with 13 bases between. The CDR3 coding sequence is TGTGCCAGCAGAGGCGACAGCCAAAATCAGCCCCAGCATTTT. Translating it yields CASRGDSQNQPQHF.

This rearrangement joins TRBV5-1 to TRBJ2-3, with D perhaps TRBD2 (5 bases). Per the germline V gene, CDR1 is SGHRS and CDR2 is YFSETQ. V lost 5 bases and J 4 bases, leaving 17 bases between the germline ends. The length of the CDR3 is 15 residues. The CDR3 here is CASSSIPGKSDTQYF. The CDR3 nucleotides read TGCGCCAGCAGTTCTATCCCGGGGAAGTCAGATACGCAGTATTTT. Full variable domain (outside the CDR3, taken from reference TRBV5-1 and TRBJ2-3): KAGVTQTPRYLIKTRGQQVTLSCSPISGHRSVSWYQQTPGQGLQFLFEYFSETQRNKGNFPGRFSGRQFSNSRSEMNVSTLELGDSALYLCASSSIPGKSDTQYFGPGTRLTVL.

V gene TRBV5-1 combines with J gene TRBJ2-1; D may be TRBD1 (5 bases). The CDR3 consists of 16 residues. The germline V gene has CDR1 SGHRS and CDR2 YFSETQ. Trimming shortened V by 3 bases and J by 0 bases, and 13 bases separated the two germline ends. CDR3 DNA sequence: TGCGCCAGCAGCTACCCTCAGGGCGGCTCCTACAATGAGCAGTTCTTC. This codes for CASSYPQGGSYNEQFF.

The gene calls are TRBV7-9 and TRBJ2-7; D call uncertain. Trimming took off 5 bases at V and 6 bases at J, with 8 bases between the two ends. This CDR3 has 11 residues. Germline V gene lookup returns CDR1 SEHNR and CDR2 FQNEAQ (reference sequence). As DNA, the CDR3 is TGTGCCAGCAGCGAAAGCCTCGAGCAGTACGTC. Translated, it gives CASSESLEQYV.

The genes are TRBV18 and TRBJ2-1, with 13 positions matching TRBD2. Germline V gives CDR1 KGHSH, CDR2 LQKENI. V lost 4 bases, J lost 0 bases, and 6 bases stayed unmatched. The CDR3 is made up of 18 amino acids. The CDR3, as DNA: TGTGCCAGCTCACTAAAGTGGACTAGCGGGAGCTCCTACAATGAGCAGTTCTTC. Its translation: CASSLKWTSGSSYNEQFF.

The chain couples TRBV10-3 to TRBJ2-1; TRBD1 is a possible D gene (5 bases). The length of the CDR3 is 15 residues. Deletions cut 0 bases from V and 7 bases from J, with 13 bases between. Germline CDR1 reads ENHRY; CDR2 reads SYGVKD. The CDR3: CAISESLGRANEQFF. The CDR3 DNA sequence: TGTGCCATCAGTGAGTCGCTGGGCAGGGCGAATGAGCAGTTCTTC.

The rearrangement uses TRBV9 and TRBJ1-2, with D possibly matching TRBD1 (5 bases). The germline gives CDR1 SGDLS, CDR2 YYNGEE. V was clipped by 4 bases and J by 2 bases, with 15 bases between them. The CDR3 length is 15 residues. The CDR3 reads CASSPGLQDNYGYTF. CDR3 DNA sequence: TGTGCCAGCAGCCCGGGACTCCAGGACAACTATGGCTACACCTTC.